This record concerns one T cell receptor (beta chain) sequence. The antigen is not known. TCRdb recomputed calls from the 5' RACE reads with MiXCR, one row per CDR3 protein. This repertoire shows about 24,000 distinct CDR3 sequences, about 15% found once; its top ten account for 28%. V was trimmed by 5 bases and J by 2 bases, leaving 8 bases between them. The germline V gene encodes CDR1 DFQATT and CDR2 SNEGSKA (reference sequence). The CDR3 is made up of 12 amino acids. The entry originates in a study of CD8 T cells in ankylosing spondylitis. Notes on the study in general: It was reported that disease-linked clones were significantly enriched in matched ankylosing spondylitis synovial fluid.

Sequenced input: blood. This TCR came from a male donor with ankylosing spondylitis or in good health (not recorded which). The rearrangement joins TRBV20-1 to TRBJ2-3; the D is unclear. DNA of the CDR3: TGCAGTGCTCCGACCTTCACAGATACGCAGTATTTT. Its translation: CSAPTFTDTQYF.